The 28 T cell receptor beta chains given below trace back to one sample, sequenced in a study of blood T cell repertoires in COVID-19. Data came from immunoSEQ multiplex PCR; TCRdb stores just in-frame clones and leaves some out. The sample includes 200,000 to 250,000 clones, roughly 86% of them seen just once. Sequencing was performed on peripheral blood. The receptors were gathered from a woman aged 25 to 39 who had recovered from COVID-19.

The chain combines TRBV6-5 with TRBJ2-7; 9 bases align to TRBD2. The CDR3 spans 14 residues. Germline V gene data show CDR1 as MNHEY and CDR2 as SVGAGI. Trimming cost V 6 bases and J 2 bases; bases outside gene matches: 5. CDR3: CASRIAGDPYEQYF. DNA for the CDR3: TGTGCCAGCAGGATAGCGGGGGACCCCTACGAGCAGTACTTC.

The chain combines TRBV6-2 or TRBV6-3 with TRBJ2-3; D may be TRBD2 (6 bases). The germline V gene encodes CDR1 MNHEY and CDR2 SVGEGT. V gave up 6 bases and J gave up 0 bases, with 10 bases separating them. This CDR3 is 14 amino acids long. CDR3 residues: CASSRGTSTDTQYF. The CDR3, as DNA: TGTGCCAGCAGCCGCGGGACTAGCACAGATACGCAGTATTTT.

The chain joins TRBV5-1 to TRBJ2-7; D perhaps matches TRBD2 (6 bases). Trimming took off 7 bases at V and 1 base at J, with 15 bases between the two ends. The CDR3 sequence is 14 residues long. CDR1 and CDR2 (germline): SGHRS, YFSETQ. The CDR3, as DNA: TGCGCCAGCCGTCCCGGGACTCCTTCCTACGAGCAGTACTTC. It yields the protein CASRPGTPSYEQYF.

Of note for this clone: A junction boundary mismatches the germline segment, possibly from a read error. The chain joins TRBV19 to TRBJ2-2; the D gene is possibly TRBD1 (6 bases). This CDR3 comprises 15 residues. CDR1 is LNHDA, CDR2 SQIVND, per germline (reference sequence). The CDR3 loop reads CASSIRQGNAGELFF. The DNA of the CDR3 is TGTGCCAGTAGTATAAGGCAGGGGAACGCCGGGGAGCTGTTTTTT.

The J gene is TRBJ2-5, the V gene TRBV11-2, with 10 bases that match TRBD2. The V gene's germline CDR1 is SGHAT and CDR2 FQNNGV. CDR3 length: 15 amino acids. The V segment lost 3 bases and the J segment 5 bases; nucleotides outside the gene matches: 6. CDR3 residues: CASSLERGGSETQYF. Written as DNA, the CDR3 is TGTGCCAGCAGCTTGGAGCGGGGGGGCTCCGAGACCCAGTACTTC.

The V gene is TRBV10-3, the J gene TRBJ2-7; 12 positions match TRBD2. The length of the CDR3 is 15 residues. CDR1 and CDR2 (germline): ENHRY, SYGVKD. J gave up 3 bases and V 5 bases, and 5 bases lay outside the gene matches. The DNA of the CDR3 is TGTGCCATCAGTCCTAGCGGGGGGGCAGGCTACGAGCAGTACTTC. This translates into CAISPSGGAGYEQYF.

The rearrangement links TRBV24-1 to TRBJ1-4; 8 bases match TRBD1. CDR3 length: 14 amino acids. Germline CDR1 KGHDR, CDR2 SFDVKD. V lost 4 bases to trimming and J lost 6 bases; unmatched junction nucleotides: 3. This chain's CDR3 is CATSEDRGYEKLFF. The CDR3 DNA reads TGTGCCACCAGTGAAGACAGGGGATATGAAAAACTGTTTTTT.

This sequence joins TRBV5-1 and TRBJ1-4, with D perhaps TRBD1 (5 bases). Germline V gene sequence: CDR1 SGHRS, CDR2 YFSETQ. V shed 0 bases and J shed 0 bases, with 9 bases lying between them. The CDR3 is made up of 16 amino acids. CDR3 sequence reads: CASSLASRATNEKLFF. CDR3 in DNA: TGCGCCAGCAGCTTGGCCTCCAGGGCAACTAATGAAAAACTGTTTTTT.

This sequence joins TRBV21-1 and TRBJ2-7; the table's D call, TRBD1, was not checked against the DNA. TRBV21-1 is a listed pseudogene. This CDR3 spans 17 amino acids. The CDR3 protein is CASSPYGTGKSSYEQYF. The CDR3 nucleotides read TGTGCCAGCAGCCCTTACGGGACAGGGAAAAGCTCCTACGAGCAGTACTTC.

This clone showed up just once. The genes are TRBV30 and TRBJ2-3; D might be TRBD2 (5 bases). The V gene lost 1 base and the J gene lost 3 bases, with 11 bases spanning the gap. This CDR3 spans 14 amino acids. The germline V gene encodes CDR1 GTSNPN and CDR2 SVGIG (reference sequence). The CDR3, as DNA: TGTGCCTGGAGTGAGCTGGTAGCGACAGATACGCAGTATTTT. It specifies CAWSELVATDTQYF.

The chain has TRBV6-5 and TRBJ1-1; a possible D gene is TRBD1 (6 bases). CDR1 is MNHEY, CDR2 SVGAGI, per germline. The V end was cut by 7 bases, the J end by 3 bases, with 15 bases between. The CDR3 loop spans 14 amino acids. The CDR3 reads CASKRGRGDTEAFF. CDR3 coding DNA: TGTGCCAGCAAGAGGGGGAGGGGGGACACTGAAGCTTTCTTT.

This clone was seen a handful of times. This sequence joins TRBV2 and TRBJ1-2; TRBD1 aligns across 12 bases. The CDR3 runs 13 residues. The J segment lost 8 bases and the V segment lost 8 bases, leaving 6 bases of the junction unmatched. Germline V CDR1 and CDR2: SNHLY, FYNNEI. CDR3 nucleotides: TGTGCCAGCCGGGACAGGGGGCTGGGCGGCTACACCTTC. It codes for CASRDRGLGGYTF.

This rearrangement joins TRBV4-1 to TRBJ2-7, with TRBD1 matching 7 bases. Per germline, CDR1 MGHRA and CDR2 YSYEKL. The V segment lost 0 bases and the J segment 3 bases; nucleotides outside the gene matches: 8. The CDR3 is 16 residues long. The CDR3 DNA follows: TGCGCCAGCAGCCAAGAAGGCTCGGGACAGATCTACGAGCAGTACTTC. Translated, it gives CASSQEGSGQIYEQYF.

This clone was counted between two and nine times. The chain uses TRBV5-1 and TRBJ1-2; possible D gene TRBD1, 5 bases. Trimming took off 4 bases at V and 0 bases at J, with 13 bases between the two ends. Germline-derived CDR1 and CDR2 are SGHRS and YFSETQ. This CDR3 has 15 amino acids. The CDR3 here is CASSPETEANYGYTF. The CDR3 nucleotides read TGCGCCAGCAGCCCGGAGACAGAAGCTAACTATGGCTACACCTTC.

The V call is TRBV30, the J call TRBJ1-1, with TRBD1 matching over 7 bases. V shed 7 bases, J shed 0 bases, and the junction held 8 bases outside the gene matches. Germline V CDR1 and CDR2: GTSNPN, SVGIG (reference sequence). The CDR3 loop spans 14 amino acids. DNA of the CDR3: TGTGCCTATAATCCCGGGACAGTGAACACTGAAGCTTTCTTT. Protein: CAYNPGTVNTEAFF.

The V and J genes are TRBV7-2 and TRBJ2-3, with D perhaps matching TRBD2 (7 bases). V lost 5 bases to trimming and J lost 1 base, with 16 bases between them. Germline lookup yields CDR1 SGHTA and CDR2 FQGNSA. This CDR3 region has 16 residues. The CDR3 DNA reads as TGTGCCAGCAGCATCTACGGGGGGCCGGGCACAGATACGCAGTATTTT. Its protein product is CASSIYGGPGTDTQYF. Complete variable domain (other parts from reference TRBV7-2 and TRBJ2-3): GAGVSQSPSNKVTEKGKDVELRCDPISGHTALYWYRQSLGQGLEFLIYFQGNSAPDKSGLPSDRFSAERTGGSVSTLTIQRTQQEDSAVYLCASSIYGGPGTDTQYFGPGTRLTVL.

This chain joins TRBV24-1 and TRBJ2-1; D is unclear. The CDR3 covers 11 residues. Germline V gene lookup returns CDR1 KGHDR and CDR2 SFDVKD. V was cut by 4 bases and J by 9 bases, with 6 bases left in between. The CDR3 sequence: CATSDTGEQFF. Written as DNA, the CDR3 is TGTGCCACCAGTGACACCGGTGAGCAGTTCTTC.

This chain joins TRBV4-1 and TRBJ2-3, with a weak D call TRBD1 (6 bases). Germline V gene lookup returns CDR1 MGHRA and CDR2 YSYEKL. Trimming removed 1 base at V and 4 bases at J, with 15 bases between. This CDR3 is built from 16 residues. Here the CDR3 reads CASSQAWGRNADTQYF. The CDR3 nucleotides are TGCGCCAGCAGCCAAGCTTGGGGGCGGAACGCAGATACGCAGTATTTT.

The count of this clone is one. J is TRBJ1-2 and V is TRBV7-9; D call uncertain. In germline, CDR1 is SEHNR, CDR2 FQNEAQ (reference sequence). The CDR3 has 15 residues. The V gene lost 2 bases and the J gene lost 2 bases, with 12 bases spanning the gap. CDR3 residues: CASSLSGRQNYGYTF. CDR3 DNA: TGTGCCAGCAGCTTATCAGGTCGTCAGAACTATGGCTACACCTTC.

The chain employs TRBV3-1 (or the pseudogene TRBV3-2) and TRBJ1-2, with TRBD1 matching 7 bases. J was trimmed by 8 bases and V by 1 base; bases with no gene match: 4. Germline-derived CDR1 and CDR2 are LGHDT and YNNKEL (reference sequence). The CDR3 is made up of 13 amino acids. As DNA, the CDR3 is TGTGCCAGCAGCCAAGTCACAGGGGTCGGCTACACCTTC. Its translation is CASSQVTGVGYTF.

The V and J genes are TRBV18 and TRBJ1-2; TRBD1 matches at 9 bases. V was clipped by 6 bases and J by 2 bases; unmatched bases: 10. The germline V gene encodes CDR1 KGHSH and CDR2 LQKENI. The CDR3 sequence is 16 residues long. The CDR3 nucleotides read TGTGCCAGCTCGACCGGGACAGGGTCGTCGAACTATGGCTACACCTTC. Translated: CASSTGTGSSNYGYTF.

V gene TRBV5-1 combines with J gene TRBJ2-1; the match to TRBD2 covers 13 bases. V lost 2 bases to trimming and J lost 8 bases; unmatched junction nucleotides: 13. Germline CDR1 SGHRS, CDR2 YFSETQ. This CDR3 is built from 18 residues. The CDR3 sequence: CASSFQRTSGRGTDEQFF. The CDR3 nucleotides read TGCGCCAGCAGCTTTCAAAGGACTAGCGGGAGAGGTACGGATGAGCAGTTCTTC.

The V and J genes are TRBV4-2 and TRBJ2-2; D perhaps matches TRBD2 (7 bases). CDR1 is LGHNA and CDR2 is YNFKEQ in the germline V gene. V was shortened by 2 bases and J by 5 bases, with 18 bases between the two germline ends. CDR3 length equals 17 residues. CDR3 protein: CASSQPRGGAGTGELFF. In DNA form, the CDR3 reads TGTGCCAGCAGCCAACCTAGGGGGGGCGCGGGTACCGGGGAGCTGTTTTTT.

The V call is TRBV5-1, the J call TRBJ1-2; D not resolved. CDR1 and CDR2 (germline): SGHRS, YFSETQ. This CDR3 comprises 15 residues. V lost 0 bases, J lost 4 bases, and 13 bases lay in between. CDR3 amino acids: CASSLGGPGGYGYTF. In nucleotides, the CDR3 is TGCGCCAGCAGCTTGGGAGGCCCGGGAGGCTATGGCTACACCTTC.

This clone has a count of ten or more. The rearrangement joins TRBV12-5 to TRBJ1-4, with TRBD1 identical over 11 bases. J was trimmed by 5 bases and V by 4 bases; bases with no gene match: 6. From germline, CDR1 is LGHNT and CDR2 FRNRAP. The CDR3 is 16 amino acids. For the CDR3, the DNA is TGTGCTAGTGGTTCGCCTGGGGACAGGGGGAATGAAAAACTGTTTTTT. Translating gives CASGSPGDRGNEKLFF.

This CDR3 reads CASSPRAAGGQETQYF. CDR3 DNA: TGTGCCAGCAGCCCCCGGGCGGCGGGGGGGCAAGAGACCCAGTACTTC. The V and J genes are TRBV3-1 (or the pseudogene TRBV3-2) and TRBJ2-5; 9 positions agree with TRBD2. CDR1 LGHDT and CDR2 YNNKEL come from the germline V gene (reference sequence). V lost 4 bases and J lost 2; bases outside the gene matches: 8. The CDR3 is made up of 16 amino acids.

The rearrangement joins TRBV5-8 to TRBJ2-3, with 9 positions matching TRBD2. J gave up 2 bases and V 4 bases, and 8 bases lay outside the gene matches. This CDR3 is 16 amino acids long. In germline, CDR1 is SGHTS, CDR2 YDEGEE. For the CDR3, the DNA is TGTGCCAGCAGCCCTCTGGCGGGGGGGCTCACAGATACGCAGTATTTT. The encoded protein is CASSPLAGGLTDTQYF.

This rearrangement joins TRBV10-3 to TRBJ1-4; D not resolved. The CDR3 extends over 18 amino acids. V was pared by 0 bases and J by 3 bases, with 17 bases between. Germline CDR1 is ENHRY and CDR2 is SYGVKD. In DNA, the CDR3 is TGTGCCATCAGTGAGTCCCAAATGCCCGGGTGGGCTAATGAAAAACTGTTTTTT. Translated, it gives CAISESQMPGWANEKLFF.